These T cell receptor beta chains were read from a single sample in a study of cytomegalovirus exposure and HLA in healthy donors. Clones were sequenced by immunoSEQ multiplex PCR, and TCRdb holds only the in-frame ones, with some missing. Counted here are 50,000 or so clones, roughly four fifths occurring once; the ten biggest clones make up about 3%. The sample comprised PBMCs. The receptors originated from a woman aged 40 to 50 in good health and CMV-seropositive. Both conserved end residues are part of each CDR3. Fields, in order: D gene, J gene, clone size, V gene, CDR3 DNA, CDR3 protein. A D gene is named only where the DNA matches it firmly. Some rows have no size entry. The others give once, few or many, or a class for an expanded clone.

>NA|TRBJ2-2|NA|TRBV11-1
TGTGCCAGCAGCCCAGGGCCCACCGGGGAGCTGTTTTTT
CASSPGPTGELFF
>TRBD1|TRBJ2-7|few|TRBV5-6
TGTGCCAGCAGCTTGGGGGGGACAGGGGGTCACGAGCAGTACTTC
CASSLGGTGGHEQYF
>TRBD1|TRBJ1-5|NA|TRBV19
TGTGCCAGTAGAAGGACAGGCAGTGGGCCCCAGCATTTT
CASRRTGSGPQHF
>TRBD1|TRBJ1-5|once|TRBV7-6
TGTGCCAGCAGCCGTGACAGGGGAAGCAATCAGCCCCAGCATTTT
CASSRDRGSNQPQHF
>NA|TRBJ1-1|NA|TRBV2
TGTGCCAGCAGTTCAGAACAGGGCACTGAAGCTTTCTTT
CASSSEQGTEAFF
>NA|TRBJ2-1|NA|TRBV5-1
TGCGCCAGCAGCTCATACAATGAGCAGTTCTTC
CASSSYNEQFF
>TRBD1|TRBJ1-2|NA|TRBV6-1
TGTGCCAGCAGGTTGACAGGGAAAAACTATGGCTACACCTTC
CASRLTGKNYGYTF
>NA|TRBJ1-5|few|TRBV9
TGTGCCAGCAGCGTAGTGGGGGCACCCAATCAGCCCCAGCATTTT
CASSVVGAPNQPQHF
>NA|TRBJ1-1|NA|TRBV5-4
TGTGCCAGCAGCTTGGCCGACAGAGACAACACTGAAGCTTTCTTT
CASSLADRDNTEAFF
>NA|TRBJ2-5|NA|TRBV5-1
TGCGCCAGCAACGGGGGTGGCGAGACCCAGTACTTC
CASNGGGETQYF
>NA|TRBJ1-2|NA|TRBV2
TGTGCCAGCGTACACGAGGGCGGCTACACCTTC
CASVHEGGYTF
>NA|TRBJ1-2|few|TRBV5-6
TGTGCCAGCAGCTTGGCAGGGCACAGAGGATTATATGGCTACACCTTC
CASSLAGHRGLYGYTF
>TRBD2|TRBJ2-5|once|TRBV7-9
TGTGCCAGCAACGACTCGGGGGGAGAGACCCAGTACTTC
CASNDSGGETQYF
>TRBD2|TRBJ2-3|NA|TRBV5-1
TGCGCCAGCAGCTTGGATCCTAGCGGGGGGGCAACAGATACGCAGTATTTT
CASSLDPSGGATDTQYF
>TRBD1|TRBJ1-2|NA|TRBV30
TGTGCCTGGACCGGGACAGGGATCAACTATGGCTACACCTTC
CAWTGTGINYGYTF
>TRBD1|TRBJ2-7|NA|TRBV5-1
TGCGCCAGCAGCCAACAGGGGGCGGACCTTAGGGAGCAGTACTTC
CASSQQGADLREQYF
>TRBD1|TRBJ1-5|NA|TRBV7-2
TGTGCCAGCAGCTACACCGGGACAGGGGTTGGACAGCCCCAGCATTTT
CASSYTGTGVGQPQHF
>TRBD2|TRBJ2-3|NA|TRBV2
TGTGCCAGCAGGCGAACTAGCGGGGGGGGACAGGGAGATACGCAGTATTTT
CASRRTSGGGQGDTQYF
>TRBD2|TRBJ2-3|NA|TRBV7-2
TGTGCCAGCAGCTTTAGCGGGGGGCGATCAGATACGCAGTATTTT
CASSFSGGRSDTQYF
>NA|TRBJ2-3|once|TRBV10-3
TGTGCCGCCGGGCCGGGGGGCACTACAGATACGCAGTATTTT
CAAGPGGTTDTQYF
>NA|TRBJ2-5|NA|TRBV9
TGTGCCAGCCAGTCCGGACAGTACCAAGAGACCCAGTACTTC
CASQSGQYQETQYF
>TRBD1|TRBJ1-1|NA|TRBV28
TGTGCCACCCTGGGACAGTTTGGCACTGAAGCTTTCTTT
CATLGQFGTEAFF
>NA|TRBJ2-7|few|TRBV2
TGTGCCAGCACGAGGGCTGGGCTCCGGGCCTACGAGCAGTACTTC
CASTRAGLRAYEQYF
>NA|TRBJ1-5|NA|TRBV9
TGTGCCAGCAGCCCCGGTTCTAGAGAGCCCCAGCATTTT
CASSPGSREPQHF
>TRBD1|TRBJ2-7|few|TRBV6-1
TGTGCCAGCAGTGAAGGGTTGGACAGGACCTACGAGCAGTACTTC
CASSEGLDRTYEQYF
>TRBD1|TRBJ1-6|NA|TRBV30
TGTGCCTGGAGGGGGGGACAGGCAAATTCACCCCTCCACTTT
CAWRGGQANSPLHF
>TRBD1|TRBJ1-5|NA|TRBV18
TGTGCCAGCTCACTGGGACAGGGCGGCCAGCCCCAGCATTTT
CASSLGQGGQPQHF
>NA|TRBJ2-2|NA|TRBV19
TGTGCCAGCCTCAACACCGGGGAGCTGTTTTTT
CASLNTGELFF
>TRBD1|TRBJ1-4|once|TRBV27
TGTGCCAGCAGTACCCGCCGGGACAGGGACCATAAACGAGCAACTAATGAAAAACTGTTTTTT
CASSTRRDRDHKRATNEKLFF
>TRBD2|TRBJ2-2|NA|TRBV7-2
TGTGCCAGCAGCGTTAGCGGGGGGGGCATTGCCGGGGAGCTGTTTTTT
CASSVSGGGIAGELFF
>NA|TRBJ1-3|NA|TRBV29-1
TGCAGCGTTGAAGAAGAGGGAAACACCATATATTTT
CSVEEEGNTIYF
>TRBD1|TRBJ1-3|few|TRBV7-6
TGTGCCAGCAGCTTACAAACAGGGGAGGTGTCTGGAAACACCATATATTTT
CASSLQTGEVSGNTIYF